This T cell receptor (beta chain) emerged from a study of blood T cell repertoires in COVID-19. Study-wide background: COVID-19 samples from acute and convalescent phases originated in the United States, Italy and Spain. T cells, B-cell-depleted T cells, or PBMCs provided the cDNA or gDNA that served as material.

The repertoire was sequenced with immunoSEQ multiplex PCR; TCRdb's copy has only in-frame clones and lacks some. The repertoire has 100,000 to 150,000 clones, 85% to 90% of them found once; the top ten carry 25% to 30%. The ends lost 4 bases at V and 5 bases at J; junction bases unmatched: 4. The CDR3 length is 13 residues. CDR1 and CDR2 (germline): SGHTA, FQGNSA. The sample comprised peripheral blood. This sequence was found in a woman of 80 years or more with acute or convalescent COVID-19. The chain employs TRBV7-2 and TRBJ1-1; TRBD1 agrees at 7 bases. This chain's CDR3 is CASSSQGRTEAFF. CDR3 nucleotide sequence: TGTGCCAGCAGCTCACAGGGGAGGACTGAAGCTTTCTTT. The full variable domain, its missing parts supplied by reference TRBV7-2 and TRBJ1-1, is GAGVSQSPSNKVTEKGKDVELRCDPISGHTALYWYRQSLGQGLEFLIYFQGNSAPDKSGLPSDRFSAERTGGSVSTLTIQRTQQEDSAVYLCASSSQGRTEAFFGQGTRLTVV.